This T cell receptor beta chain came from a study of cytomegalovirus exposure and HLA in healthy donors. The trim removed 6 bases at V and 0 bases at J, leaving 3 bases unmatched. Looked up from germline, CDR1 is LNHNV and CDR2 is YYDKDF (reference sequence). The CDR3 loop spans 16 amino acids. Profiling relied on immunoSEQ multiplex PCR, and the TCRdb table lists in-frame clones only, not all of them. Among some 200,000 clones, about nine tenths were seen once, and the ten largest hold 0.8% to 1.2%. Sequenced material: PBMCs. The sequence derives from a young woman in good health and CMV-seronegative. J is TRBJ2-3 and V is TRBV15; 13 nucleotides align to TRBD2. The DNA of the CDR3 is TGTGCCACCAGACGGGGACTAGCGGGAAGCACAGATACGCAGTATTTT. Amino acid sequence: CATRRGLAGSTDTQYF.